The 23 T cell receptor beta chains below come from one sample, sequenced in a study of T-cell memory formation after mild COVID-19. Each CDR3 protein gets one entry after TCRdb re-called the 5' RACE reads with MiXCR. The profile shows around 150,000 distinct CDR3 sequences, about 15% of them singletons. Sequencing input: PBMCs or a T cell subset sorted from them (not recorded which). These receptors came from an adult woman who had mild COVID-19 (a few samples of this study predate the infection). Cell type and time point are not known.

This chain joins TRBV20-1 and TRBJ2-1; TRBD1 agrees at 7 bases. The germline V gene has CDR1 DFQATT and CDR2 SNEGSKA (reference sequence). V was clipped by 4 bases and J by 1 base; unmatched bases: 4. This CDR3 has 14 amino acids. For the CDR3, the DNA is TGCAGTGCTAAAGACAGGGAATCCTACAATGAGCAGTTCTTC. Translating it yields CSAKDRESYNEQFF.

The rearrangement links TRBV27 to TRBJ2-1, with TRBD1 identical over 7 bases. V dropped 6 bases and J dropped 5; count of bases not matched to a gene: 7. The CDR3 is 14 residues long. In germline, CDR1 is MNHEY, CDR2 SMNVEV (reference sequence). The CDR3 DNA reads TGTGCCAGCAGGAGTTGGGACAGAGACAATGAGCAGTTCTTC. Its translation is CASRSWDRDNEQFF.

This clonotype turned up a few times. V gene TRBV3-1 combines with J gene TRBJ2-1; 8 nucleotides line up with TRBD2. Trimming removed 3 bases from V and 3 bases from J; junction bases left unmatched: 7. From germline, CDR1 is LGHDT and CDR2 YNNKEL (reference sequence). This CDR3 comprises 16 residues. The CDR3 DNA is TGTGCCAGCAGCCACCAATCGGGGGGGTTCTACAATGAGCAGTTCTTC. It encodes CASSHQSGGFYNEQFF.

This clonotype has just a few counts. CDR3 bases: TGTGCCAGCAGCGGGACAGTGGGTTACGAGCAGTACTTC. This gives the protein CASSGTVGYEQYF. This rearrangement joins TRBV9 to TRBJ2-7, with D perhaps matching TRBD1 (6 bases). The V end was cut by 3 bases, the J end by 4 bases, with 11 bases between. This CDR3 region has 13 residues. In germline, CDR1 is SGDLS, CDR2 YYNGEE. Combining the CDR3 with reference TRBV9 and TRBJ2-7 gives the whole variable domain DSGVTQTPKHLITATGQRVTLRCSPRSGDLSVYWYQQSLDQGLQFLIQYYNGEERAKGNILERFSAQQFPDLHSELNLSSLELGDSALYFCASSGTVGYEQYFGPGTRLTVT.

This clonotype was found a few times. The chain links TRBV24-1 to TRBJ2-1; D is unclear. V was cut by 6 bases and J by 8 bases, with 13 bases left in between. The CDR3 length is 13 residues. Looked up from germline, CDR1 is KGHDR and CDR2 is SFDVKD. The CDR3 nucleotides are TGTGCCACCAGTCACGGTCGCTATCATGAGCAGTTCTTC. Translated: CATSHGRYHEQFF.

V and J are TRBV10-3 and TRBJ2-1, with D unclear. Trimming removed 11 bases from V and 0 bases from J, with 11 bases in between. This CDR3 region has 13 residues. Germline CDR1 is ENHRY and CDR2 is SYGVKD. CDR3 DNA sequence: TGTGCCGCGTGTCTCGGCTCCTACAATGAGCAGTTCTTC. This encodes CAACLGSYNEQFF.

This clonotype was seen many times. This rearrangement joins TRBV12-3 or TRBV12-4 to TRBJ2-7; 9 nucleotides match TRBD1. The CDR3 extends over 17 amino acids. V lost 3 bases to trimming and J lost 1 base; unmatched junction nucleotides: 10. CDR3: CASSFDWGQGTSYEQYF. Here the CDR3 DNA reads TGTGCCAGCAGTTTTGACTGGGGACAGGGAACGTCCTACGAGCAGTACTTC.

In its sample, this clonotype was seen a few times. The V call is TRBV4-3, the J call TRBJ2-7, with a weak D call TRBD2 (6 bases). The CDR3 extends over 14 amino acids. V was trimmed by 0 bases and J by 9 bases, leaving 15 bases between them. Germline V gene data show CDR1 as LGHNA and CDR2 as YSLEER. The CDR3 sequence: CASSQDRAGRWQYF. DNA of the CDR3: TGCGCCAGCAGCCAAGATCGGGCGGGGCGCTGGCAGTACTTC.

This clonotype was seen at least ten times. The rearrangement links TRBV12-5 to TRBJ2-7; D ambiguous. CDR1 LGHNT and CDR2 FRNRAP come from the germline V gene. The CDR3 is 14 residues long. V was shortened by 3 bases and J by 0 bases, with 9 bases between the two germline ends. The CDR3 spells CASGFGPSSYEQYF. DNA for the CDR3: TGTGCTAGTGGTTTCGGGCCAAGCTCCTACGAGCAGTACTTC.

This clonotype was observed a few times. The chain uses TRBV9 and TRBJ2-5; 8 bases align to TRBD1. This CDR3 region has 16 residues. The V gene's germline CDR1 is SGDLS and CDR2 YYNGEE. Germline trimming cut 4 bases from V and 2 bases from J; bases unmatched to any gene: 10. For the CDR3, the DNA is TGTGCCAGCAGCCCCAGAGGGACAGGAATTCAAGAGACCCAGTACTTC. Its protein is CASSPRGTGIQETQYF. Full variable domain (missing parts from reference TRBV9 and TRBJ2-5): DSGVTQTPKHLITATGQRVTLRCSPRSGDLSVYWYQQSLDQGLQFLIQYYNGEERAKGNILERFSAQQFPDLHSELNLSSLELGDSALYFCASSPRGTGIQETQYFGPGTRLLVL.

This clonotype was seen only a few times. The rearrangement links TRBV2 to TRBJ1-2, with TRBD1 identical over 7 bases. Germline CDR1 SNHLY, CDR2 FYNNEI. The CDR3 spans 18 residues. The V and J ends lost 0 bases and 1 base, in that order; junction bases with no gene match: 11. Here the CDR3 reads CASSEAPGQTGYNYGYTF. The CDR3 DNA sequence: TGTGCCAGCAGTGAAGCGCCGGGACAGACAGGCTATAACTATGGCTACACCTTC. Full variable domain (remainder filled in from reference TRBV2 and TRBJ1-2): EPEVTQTPSHQVTQMGQEVILRCVPISNHLYFYWYRQILGQKVEFLVSFYNNEISEKSEIFDDQFSVERPDGSNFTLKIRSTKLEDSAMYFCASSEAPGQTGYNYGYTFGSGTRLTVV.

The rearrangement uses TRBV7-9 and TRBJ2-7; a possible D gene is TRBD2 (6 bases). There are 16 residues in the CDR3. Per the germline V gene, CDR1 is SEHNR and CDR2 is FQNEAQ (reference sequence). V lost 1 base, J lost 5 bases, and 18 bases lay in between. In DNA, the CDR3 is TGTGCCAGCAGCTTAGGCGGGGTTGGAGTTATCCACGAGCAGTACTTC. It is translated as CASSLGGVGVIHEQYF.

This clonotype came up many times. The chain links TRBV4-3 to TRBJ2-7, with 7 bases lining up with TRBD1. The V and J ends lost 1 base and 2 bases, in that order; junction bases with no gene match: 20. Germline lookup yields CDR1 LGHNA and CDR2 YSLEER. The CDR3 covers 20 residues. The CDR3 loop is CASSQANGTARNGVTYEQYF. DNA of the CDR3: TGCGCCAGCAGCCAAGCTAACGGGACAGCTAGAAACGGAGTTACCTACGAGCAGTACTTC.

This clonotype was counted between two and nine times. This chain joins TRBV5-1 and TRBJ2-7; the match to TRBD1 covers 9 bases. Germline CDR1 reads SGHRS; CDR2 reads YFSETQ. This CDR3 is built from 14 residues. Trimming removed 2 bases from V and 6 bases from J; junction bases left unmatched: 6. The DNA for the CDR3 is TGCGCCAGCAGCTTAGTCGGACAGGGGATCGAGCAGTACTTC. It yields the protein CASSLVGQGIEQYF.

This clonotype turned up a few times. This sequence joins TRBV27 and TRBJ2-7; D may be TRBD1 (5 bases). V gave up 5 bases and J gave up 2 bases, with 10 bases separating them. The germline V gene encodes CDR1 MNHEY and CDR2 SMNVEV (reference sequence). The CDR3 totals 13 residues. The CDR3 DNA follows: TGTGCCAGCAGTCCCAGGGTCCCCTACGAGCAGTACTTC. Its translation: CASSPRVPYEQYF.

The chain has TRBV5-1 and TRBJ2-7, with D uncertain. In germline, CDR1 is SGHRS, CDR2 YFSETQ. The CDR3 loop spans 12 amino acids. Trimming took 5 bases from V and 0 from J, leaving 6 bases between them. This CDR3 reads CASRGSSYEQYF. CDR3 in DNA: TGCGCCAGCAGAGGCAGCTCCTACGAGCAGTACTTC.

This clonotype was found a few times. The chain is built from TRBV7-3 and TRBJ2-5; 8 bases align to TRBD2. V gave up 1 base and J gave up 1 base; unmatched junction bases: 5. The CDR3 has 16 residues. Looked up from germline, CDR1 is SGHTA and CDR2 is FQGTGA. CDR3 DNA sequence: TGTGCCAGCAGCTTAATGGCGGGAGGTTCCCAAGAGACCCAGTACTTC. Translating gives CASSLMAGGSQETQYF.

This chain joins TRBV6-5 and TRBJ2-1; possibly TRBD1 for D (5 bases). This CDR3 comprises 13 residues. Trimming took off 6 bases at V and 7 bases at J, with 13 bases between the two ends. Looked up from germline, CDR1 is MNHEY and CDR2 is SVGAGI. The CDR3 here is CASRKGAGNEQFF. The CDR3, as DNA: TGTGCCAGCAGAAAAGGAGCAGGGAATGAGCAGTTCTTC.

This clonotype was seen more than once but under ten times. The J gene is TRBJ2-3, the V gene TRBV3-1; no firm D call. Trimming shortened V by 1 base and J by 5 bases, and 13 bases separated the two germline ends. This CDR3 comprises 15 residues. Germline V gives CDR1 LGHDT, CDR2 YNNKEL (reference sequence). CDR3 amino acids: CASSQGATHLDTQYF. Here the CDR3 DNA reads TGTGCCAGCAGCCAAGGGGCTACCCACCTAGATACGCAGTATTTT.

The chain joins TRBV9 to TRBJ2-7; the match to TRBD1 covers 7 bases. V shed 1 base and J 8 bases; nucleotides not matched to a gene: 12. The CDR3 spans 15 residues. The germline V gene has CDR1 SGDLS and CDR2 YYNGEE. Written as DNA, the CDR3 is TGTGCCAGCAGCGTAAGGGACAGTCCCTTTGGGAAGCAGTACTTC. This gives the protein CASSVRDSPFGKQYF.

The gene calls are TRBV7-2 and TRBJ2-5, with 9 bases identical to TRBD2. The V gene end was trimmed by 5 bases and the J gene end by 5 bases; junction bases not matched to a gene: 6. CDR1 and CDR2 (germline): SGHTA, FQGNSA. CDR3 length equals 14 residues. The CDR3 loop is CASSRLAAVETQYF. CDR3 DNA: TGTGCCAGCAGCCGACTAGCGGCTGTGGAGACCCAGTACTTC.

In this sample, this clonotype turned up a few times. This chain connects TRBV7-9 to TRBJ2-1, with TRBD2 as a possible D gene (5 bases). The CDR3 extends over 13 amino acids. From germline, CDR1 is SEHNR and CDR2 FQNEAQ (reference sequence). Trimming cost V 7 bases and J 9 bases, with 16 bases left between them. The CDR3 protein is CASTPSLASEQFF. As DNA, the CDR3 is TGTGCCAGCACCCCCTCGCTAGCTTCTGAGCAGTTCTTC.

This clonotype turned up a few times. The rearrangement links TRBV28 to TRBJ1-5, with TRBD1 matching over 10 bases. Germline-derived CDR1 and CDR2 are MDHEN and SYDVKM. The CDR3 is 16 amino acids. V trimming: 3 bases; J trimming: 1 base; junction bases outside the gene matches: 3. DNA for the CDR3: TGTGCCAGCAGTTTGAGACAGGGGGCGAGCAATCAGCCCCAGCATTTT. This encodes CASSLRQGASNQPQHF.